This passage covers 30 T cell receptor beta chains from one sample sequenced in a study of cytomegalovirus exposure and HLA in healthy donors. Primers included in the PCR were 60 Vbeta and 13 Jbeta primers. Assay: immunoSEQ multiplex PCR; the TCRdb copy retains only in-frame clones and omits some. The sample carries over 150,000 clones, over 75% recorded once. The source material was PBMCs. The origin of the receptors is a boy younger than 10 in good health and CMV-seronegative.

The chain combines TRBV6-6 with TRBJ2-1; D might be TRBD2 (6 bases). There are 15 residues in the CDR3. The V gene lost 2 bases and the J gene lost 8 bases, with 16 bases spanning the gap. CDR1 is MNHNY and CDR2 is SVGAGI in the germline V gene (reference sequence). CDR3 sequence (DNA): TGTGCCAGCAGTTACACACACGTGGGGGGTGATGAGCAGTTCTTC. This sequence encodes CASSYTHVGGDEQFF.

The genes are TRBV7-2 and TRBJ2-2, with no clear D. V was trimmed by 2 bases and J by 0 bases, leaving 4 bases between them. Germline V gene lookup returns CDR1 SGHTA and CDR2 FQGNSA. CDR3 length equals 14 residues. This chain's CDR3 is CASSLQANTGELFF. The CDR3 coding sequence is TGTGCCAGCAGCTTACAGGCGAACACCGGGGAGCTGTTTTTT.

This clone was observed once. The CDR3 region has the DNA TGTGCCAGCAGTTACCACGGACAGGGGTTCGCTGAAGCTTTCTTT. It is translated as CASSYHGQGFAEAFF. This chain joins TRBV6-5 and TRBJ1-1, with TRBD1 matching over 9 bases. CDR1 is MNHEY, CDR2 SVGAGI, per germline. The ends lost 2 bases at V and 6 bases at J; junction bases unmatched: 7. This CDR3 is 15 amino acids long.

V usage is TRBV19 and J usage is TRBJ1-5; 8 bases fit TRBD1. J gave up 7 bases and V 3 bases, and 11 bases lay outside the gene matches. Per germline, CDR1 LNHDA and CDR2 SQIVND (reference sequence). CDR3 length equals 16 residues. The DNA of the CDR3 is TGTGCCAGTAGTATTACCCCAGGGGGCGCAGGACAGCCCCAGCATTTT. As protein: CASSITPGGAGQPQHF.

This clone was observed a few times. The chain is built from TRBV7-9 and TRBJ2-7; a weak D match, TRBD1 (7 bases). Germline V gene lookup returns CDR1 SEHNR and CDR2 FQNEAQ (reference sequence). V dropped 1 base and J dropped 1 base, with 14 bases sitting between them. The CDR3 covers 16 residues. As DNA, the CDR3 is TGTGCCAGCAGCTTAGGGGGGGACAGAGGATCCTACGAGCAGTACTTC. This codes for CASSLGGDRGSYEQYF.

V is TRBV2 and J is TRBJ1-4; D is possibly TRBD1 (6 bases). Trimming shortened V by 7 bases and J by 8 bases, and 20 bases separated the two germline ends. The CDR3 has 15 residues. Germline V gene sequence: CDR1 SNHLY, CDR2 FYNNEI. The CDR3 here is CASNVLQGSGEKLFF. CDR3 nucleotides: TGTGCCAGCAACGTGCTACAGGGAAGTGGAGAAAAACTGTTTTTT.

This clone appeared a few times. CDR3 amino acids: CASSYAPTNYGYTF. In DNA form, the CDR3 reads TGTGCCAGCAGTTACGCGCCAACTAACTATGGCTACACCTTC. The chain recombines TRBV6-5 with TRBJ1-2; D gene ambiguous. Per germline, CDR1 MNHEY and CDR2 SVGAGI. The V end was cut by 2 bases, the J end by 0 bases, with 7 bases between. The CDR3 has 14 residues.

The chain joins TRBV6-1 to TRBJ1-5; D unresolved. The CDR3 length is 17 residues. Germline lookup yields CDR1 MNHNS and CDR2 SASEGT. Deletions cut 2 bases from V and 2 bases from J, with 16 bases between. CDR3 amino acids: CASSERGADVGNQPQHF. DNA of the CDR3: TGTGCCAGCAGTGAACGAGGAGCAGACGTCGGCAATCAGCCCCAGCATTTT.

This rearrangement joins TRBV7-6 to TRBJ2-6; D not resolved. V was cut by 3 bases and J by 0 bases, with 6 bases left in between. Germline loops: CDR1 SGHVS, CDR2 FNYEAQ. CDR3 length: 15 residues. CDR3 residues: CASSFKYSGANVLTF. The CDR3 nucleotides read TGTGCCAGCAGCTTTAAATACTCTGGGGCCAACGTCCTGACTTTC.

The V and J genes are TRBV10-1 and TRBJ1-5, with 10 bases matching TRBD1. Looked up from germline, CDR1 is WNHNN and CDR2 is SYGVQD (reference sequence). This CDR3 spans 16 amino acids. Trimming removed 0 bases from V and 5 bases from J; junction bases left unmatched: 4. Written as DNA, the CDR3 is TGCGCCAGCAGTGAGTCTAAGGGGACAGGGGATCAGCCCCAGCATTTT. Residues: CASSESKGTGDQPQHF.

This chain links TRBV2 with TRBJ1-2; D is possibly TRBD1 (6 bases). Trimming cost V 6 bases and J 2 bases, with 7 bases left between them. CDR1 is SNHLY, CDR2 FYNNEI, per germline. This CDR3 contains 12 residues. CDR3 sequence: CASRGTNYGYTF. The CDR3 DNA is TGTGCCAGCAGAGGGACAAACTATGGCTACACCTTC.

The rearrangement joins TRBV5-6 to TRBJ2-7; D is unclear. The CDR3 is made up of 14 amino acids. V was clipped by 0 bases and J by 2 bases, with 9 bases between them. Per germline, CDR1 SGHDT and CDR2 YYEEEE. CDR3 nucleotides: TGTGCCAGCAGCTTGGGGTTCGGTCCCTACGAGCAGTACTTC. Translated, it gives CASSLGFGPYEQYF.

The table lists this clone with a count of one. The chain is built from TRBV5-1 and TRBJ1-2; 9 nucleotides agree with TRBD1. Germline CDR1 reads SGHRS; CDR2 reads YFSETQ. V shed 7 bases and J 3 bases; nucleotides not matched to a gene: 13. The CDR3 covers 16 residues. CDR3 in amino acids: CASHPGTGKRDYGYTF. CDR3 DNA sequence: TGCGCCAGCCACCCCGGGACAGGGAAAAGAGACTATGGCTACACCTTC.

Only one count was recorded for this clone. The chain employs TRBV5-1 and TRBJ2-5, with 8 bases aligning to TRBD1. With 4 bases clipped from V and 5 bases from J, the junction kept 10 bases outside the gene matches. This CDR3 comprises 15 residues. Germline V gene lookup returns CDR1 SGHRS and CDR2 YFSETQ. The CDR3, as DNA: TGCGCCAGCAGCCCAGGACAGGGTTTGGCGGAGACCCAGTACTTC. It yields the protein CASSPGQGLAETQYF.

The chain carries TRBV13 and TRBJ2-1; 7 bases are shared with TRBD2. The germline V gene encodes CDR1 PRHDT and CDR2 FYEKMQ (reference sequence). The CDR3 consists of 16 residues. V dropped 2 bases and J dropped 4; count of bases not matched to a gene: 8. CDR3 nucleotides: TGTGCCAGCAGCTTAACTCGTGGGGGGGGATACAATGAGCAGTTCTTC. Its translation: CASSLTRGGGYNEQFF.

The V gene is TRBV7-9, the J gene TRBJ2-2; D gene uncertain. The CDR3 runs 15 residues. The ends were cut back, 5 bases at V and 0 bases at J, with 10 bases in the middle. CDR1 SEHNR and CDR2 FQNEAQ come from the germline V gene (reference sequence). CDR3 loop: CASSPLVTNTGELFF. As DNA, the CDR3 is TGTGCCAGCAGCCCACTCGTTACGAACACCGGGGAGCTGTTTTTT.

The chain links TRBV7-8 to TRBJ2-3, with TRBD1 matching over 7 bases. The CDR3 runs 15 residues. The V gene's germline CDR1 is SGHVS and CDR2 FQNEAQ. The junction had 8 bases not matched to a gene; V was cut back by 5 bases and J by 3 bases. The DNA for the CDR3 is TGTGCCAGCAGCAACGACAGGGTGGGGACAGATACGCAGTATTTT. Its protein product is CASSNDRVGTDTQYF.

V gene TRBV10-1 combines with J gene TRBJ1-5; D is unresolved. Germline CDR1 and CDR2: WNHNN and SYGVQD (reference sequence). The CDR3 has 13 residues. The V and J ends lost 10 bases and 4 bases respectively, with 14 bases between them. The CDR3 protein is CATLEATNQPQHF. In DNA, the CDR3 is TGCGCCACCCTGGAGGCTACAAATCAGCCCCAGCATTTT.

V and J are TRBV7-3 and TRBJ2-3; 7 positions agree with TRBD2. The CDR3 covers 15 residues. CDR1 SGHTA and CDR2 FQGTGA come from the germline V gene. V lost 1 base and J lost 4; bases outside the gene matches: 5. CDR3 bases: TGTGCCAGCAGCTTAAGGGGGGGTGACGCAGATACGCAGTATTTT. It translates to CASSLRGGDADTQYF. Variable domain in full (rest from reference TRBV7-3 and TRBJ2-3): GAGVSQTPSNKVTEKGKYVELRCDPISGHTALYWYRQSLGQGPEFLIYFQGTGAADDSGLPNDRFFAVRPEGSVSTLKIQRTERGDSAVYLCASSLRGGDADTQYFGPGTRLTVL.

The chain joins TRBV19 to TRBJ2-1, with D perhaps TRBD1 (6 bases). Germline-derived CDR1 and CDR2 are LNHDA and SQIVND (reference sequence). V was trimmed by 5 bases and J by 5 bases, leaving 22 bases between them. The CDR3 is made up of 17 amino acids. CDR3 sequence (DNA): TGTGCCAGTAGTTCGCCCTACAGGGTTAGACGTCACAATGAGCAGTTCTTC. Translation gives CASSSPYRVRRHNEQFF. Together with reference TRBV19 and TRBJ2-1, the CDR3 gives the full variable domain: DGGITQSPKYLFRKEGQNVTLSCEQNLNHDAMYWYRQDPGQGLRLIYYSQIVNDFQKGDIAEGYSVSREKKESFPLTVTSAQKNPTAFYLCASSSPYRVRRHNEQFFGPGTRLTVL.

The rearrangement joins TRBV11-2 to TRBJ2-3; TRBD2 matches 9 bases. This CDR3 is 17 amino acids long. V gave up 0 bases and J gave up 2 bases; unmatched junction bases: 6. Looked up from germline, CDR1 is SGHAT and CDR2 is FQNNGV. CDR3 in amino acids: CASSLDQAGGITDTQYF. DNA of the CDR3: TGTGCCAGCAGCTTAGATCAAGCGGGGGGTATCACAGATACGCAGTATTTT.

The V and J genes are TRBV6-6 and TRBJ1-2; 12 bases fit TRBD1. The CDR3 has 15 amino acids. The V segment lost 6 bases and the J segment 8 bases; nucleotides outside the gene matches: 10. Germline CDR1 is MNHNY and CDR2 is SVGAGI (reference sequence). Here the CDR3 reads CASRDPGQGAGGYTF. The CDR3 DNA follows: TGTGCCAGCAGAGACCCGGGACAGGGGGCGGGAGGCTACACCTTC.

J is TRBJ1-2 and V is TRBV7-9; possibly TRBD1 for D (6 bases). Germline-derived CDR1 and CDR2 are SEHNR and FQNEAQ (reference sequence). This CDR3 comprises 14 residues. Trimming stripped 5 bases from V and 5 bases from J, with 15 bases between. CDR3 protein: CASSLDSFKYGYTF. CDR3 sequence (DNA): TGTGCCAGCAGCCTGGACAGTTTTAAATATGGCTACACCTTC.

The chain joins TRBV14 to TRBJ2-7, with D perhaps TRBD2 (5 bases). CDR1 is SGHDN and CDR2 is FVKESK in the germline V gene. The CDR3 consists of 13 residues. V was shortened by 6 bases and J by 4 bases, with 13 bases between the two germline ends. The chain's CDR3 is CASSSLRGYEQYF. Here the CDR3 DNA reads TGTGCCAGCAGTTCGCTACGGGGTTACGAGCAGTACTTC.

The chain employs TRBV5-1 and TRBJ2-5; D is undetermined. Germline values: CDR1 SGHRS, CDR2 YFSETQ. The CDR3 runs to 11 residues. Trimming shortened V by 2 bases and J by 4 bases, and 3 bases separated the two germline ends. The CDR3 here is CASSFIETQYF. The CDR3 region has the DNA TGCGCCAGCAGCTTCATAGAGACCCAGTACTTC.

This clone has a single count. For the CDR3, the DNA is TGTGCCAGCAGCTTAGCAGGGTCCTACGAGCAGTACTTC. Its translation is CASSLAGSYEQYF. This chain links TRBV11-2 with TRBJ2-7, with D perhaps matching TRBD1 (5 bases). Trimming took off 1 base at V and 1 base at J, with 5 bases between the two ends. This CDR3 is 13 amino acids long. Per germline, CDR1 SGHAT and CDR2 FQNNGV.

This rearrangement joins TRBV4-1 to TRBJ2-5, with D uncertain. Germline CDR1 and CDR2: MGHRA and YSYEKL. The CDR3 loop spans 14 amino acids. V lost 4 bases to trimming and J lost 7 bases, with 16 bases between them. In DNA, the CDR3 is TGCGCCAGCAGCCTTTCGCCGCGAGGTTCGACCCAGTACTTC. This codes for CASSLSPRGSTQYF.

The genes are TRBV2 and TRBJ2-4, with TRBD2 matching 10 bases. This CDR3 contains 17 residues. CDR1 and CDR2 (germline): SNHLY, FYNNEI. The trim removed 4 bases at V and 0 bases at J, leaving 6 bases unmatched. The DNA for the CDR3 is TGTGCCAGCAGTGGGGTAGCGGGGGGCCTAGCCAAAAACATTCAGTACTTC. It translates to CASSGVAGGLAKNIQYF.

The chain recombines TRBV4-3 with TRBJ2-3; 9 bases align to TRBD2. Germline V gene lookup returns CDR1 LGHNA and CDR2 YSLEER. Trimming took 4 bases from V and 2 from J; bases not matched to a gene: 4. CDR3 size: 15 residues. The CDR3, as DNA: TGCGCCAGCAGCCGAAAGGGACTAGCCACAGATACGCAGTATTTT. Translated, it gives CASSRKGLATDTQYF.

This chain uses TRBV7-2 with TRBJ1-1; 9 bases agree with TRBD1. The CDR3 has 13 residues. J was trimmed by 12 bases and V by 4 bases; bases with no gene match: 9. Germline loops: CDR1 SGHTA, CDR2 FQGNSA. The CDR3 nucleotides read TGTGCCAGCAGCTCACTTGACAGGGGGTTATCTTTCTTT. Residues: CASSSLDRGLSFF.